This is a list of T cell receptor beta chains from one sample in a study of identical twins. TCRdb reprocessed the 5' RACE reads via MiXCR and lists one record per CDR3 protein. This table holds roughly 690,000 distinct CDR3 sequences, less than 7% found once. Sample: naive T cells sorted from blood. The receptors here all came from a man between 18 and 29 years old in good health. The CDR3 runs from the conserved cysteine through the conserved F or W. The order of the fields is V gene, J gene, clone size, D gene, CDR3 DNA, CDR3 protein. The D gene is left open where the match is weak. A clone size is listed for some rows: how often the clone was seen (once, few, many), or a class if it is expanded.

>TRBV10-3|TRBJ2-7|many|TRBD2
TGTGCCATCAGGGATCGGGCGGGAGCAGACGAGCAGTACTTC
CAIRDRAGADEQYF
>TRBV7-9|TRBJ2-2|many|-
TGTGCCAGCACAAGGTCGGAGAGGGACGGGGAGCTGTTTTTT
CASTRSERDGELFF
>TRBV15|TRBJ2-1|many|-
TGTGCCACCAGCAGAGATTATTCGATGGAGCAGTTCTTC
CATSRDYSMEQFF
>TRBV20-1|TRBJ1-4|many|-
TGCAGTGCTAGAGGGCAGGGGTTGGGTGAAAAACTGTTTTTT
CSARGQGLGEKLFF
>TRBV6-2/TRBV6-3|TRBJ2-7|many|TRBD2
TGTGCCAGCAGTTACTCGATAACGCCAGCGGGAGGCTACGAGCAGTACTTC
CASSYSITPAGGYEQYF
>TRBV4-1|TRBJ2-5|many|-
TGCGCCAGCAGCCCAGCGGAACAAGAGACCCAGTACTTC
CASSPAEQETQYF
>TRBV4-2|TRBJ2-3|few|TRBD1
TGTGCCAGCAGCCTGACCGGGACAGGGGGCTCTATTGGCACAGATACGCAGTATTTT
CASSLTGTGGSIGTDTQYF
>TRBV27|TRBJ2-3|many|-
TGTGCCAGCAGTGCCTTCGCAGGCACAGATACGCAGTATTTT
CASSAFAGTDTQYF
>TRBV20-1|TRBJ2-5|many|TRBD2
TGCAGTGCTCGGACTAGCGGGAGAGGGTGGGAGACCCAGTACTTC
CSARTSGRGWETQYF
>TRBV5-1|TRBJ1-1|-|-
TGCGCCAGCACTCCGGGCGGCCAAGGGGGGACTGAAGCTTTCTTT
CASTPGGQGGTEAFF
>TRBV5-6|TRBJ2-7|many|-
TGTGCCAGCAGCTGGACGGACCCGGAAGTCGAGCAGTACTTC
CASSWTDPEVEQYF
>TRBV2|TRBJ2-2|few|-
TGTGCCAGCAACCTCCTCGGAGAGAACACCGGGGAGCTGTTTTTT
CASNLLGENTGELFF
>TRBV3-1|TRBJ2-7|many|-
TGTGCCAGCTCCGTCGTGGGCGGGTCCTACGAGCAGTACTTC
CASSVVGGSYEQYF
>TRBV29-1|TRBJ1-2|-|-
TGCAGCGTACGGGACCCTGGAGATATGTCGGGCTACACCTTC
CSVRDPGDMSGYTF
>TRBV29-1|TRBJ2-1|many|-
TGCAGCGTTGACAAGAGAGGGGGCAATGAGCAGTTCTTC
CSVDKRGGNEQFF
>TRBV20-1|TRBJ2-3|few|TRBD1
TGCAGTGCTGGGCCGGGACAGTTCACTAATACGCAGTATTTT
CSAGPGQFTNTQYF
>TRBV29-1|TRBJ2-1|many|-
TGCAGCGTTGAATTAGTCAATGAGCAGTTCTTC
CSVELVNEQFF
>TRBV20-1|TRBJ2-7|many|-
TGCAGTGCTAGAGTCCCGGTCTACGAGCAGTACTTC
CSARVPVYEQYF